Listed here is a single T cell receptor (beta chain). V lost 5 bases to trimming and J lost 4 bases; unmatched junction nucleotides: 4. Germline V gene sequence: CDR1 MRHNA, CDR2 SNTAGT. There are 14 residues in the CDR3. This entry belongs to a study of T cell changes during pregnancy in multiple sclerosis. The method was immunoSEQ multiplex PCR; TCRdb's version includes in-frame clones alone and lacks a portion of them. The data contain 50,000 or so clones, around 90% of them seen just once; the ten biggest clones take up approximately 0.27%. The receptor was derived from a female donor with multiple sclerosis, enrolled in a pregnancy study. This sequence joins TRBV6-4 and TRBJ2-2, with TRBD1 matching 7 bases. Sequencing used CD4+ T cells from peripheral blood mononuclear cells, obtained in the second trimester of pregnancy. DNA of the CDR3: TGTGCCAGCAGTCCAGGGGGTTTCACCGGGGAGCTGTTTTTT. This gives the protein CASSPGGFTGELFF.